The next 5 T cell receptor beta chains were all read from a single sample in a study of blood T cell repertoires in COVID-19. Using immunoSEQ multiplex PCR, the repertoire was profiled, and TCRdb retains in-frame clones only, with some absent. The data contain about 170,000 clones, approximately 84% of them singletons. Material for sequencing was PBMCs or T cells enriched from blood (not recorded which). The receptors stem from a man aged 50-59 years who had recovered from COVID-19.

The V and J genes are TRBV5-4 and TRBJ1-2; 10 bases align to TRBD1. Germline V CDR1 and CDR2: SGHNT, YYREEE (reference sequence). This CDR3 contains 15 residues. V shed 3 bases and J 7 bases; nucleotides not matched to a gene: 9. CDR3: CASSSLGQGLGGYTF. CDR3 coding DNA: TGTGCCAGCAGCTCGTTGGGACAGGGGCTCGGTGGCTACACCTTC.

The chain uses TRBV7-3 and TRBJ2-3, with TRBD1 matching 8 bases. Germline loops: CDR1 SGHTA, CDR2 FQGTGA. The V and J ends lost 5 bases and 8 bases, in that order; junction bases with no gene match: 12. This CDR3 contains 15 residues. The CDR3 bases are TGTGCCAGCAGCCCCCGACAGGGGAACTCCCTTACGCAGTATTTT. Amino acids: CASSPRQGNSLTQYF. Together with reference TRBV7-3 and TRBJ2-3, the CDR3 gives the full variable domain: GAGVSQTPSNKVTEKGKYVELRCDPISGHTALYWYRQSLGQGPEFLIYFQGTGAADDSGLPNDRFFAVRPEGSVSTLKIQRTERGDSAVYLCASSPRQGNSLTQYFGPGTRLTVL.

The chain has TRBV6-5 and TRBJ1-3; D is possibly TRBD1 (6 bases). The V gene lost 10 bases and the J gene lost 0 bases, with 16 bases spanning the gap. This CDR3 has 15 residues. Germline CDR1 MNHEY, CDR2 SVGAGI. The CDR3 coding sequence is TGTGCCACGACCAGGGGCCAGAGCTCTGGAAACACCATATATTTT. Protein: CATTRGQSSGNTIYF.

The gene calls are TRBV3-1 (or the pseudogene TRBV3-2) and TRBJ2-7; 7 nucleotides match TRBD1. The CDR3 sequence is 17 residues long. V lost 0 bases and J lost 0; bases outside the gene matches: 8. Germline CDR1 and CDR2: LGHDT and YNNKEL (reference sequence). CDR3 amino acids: CASSQEFEGTVSYEQYF. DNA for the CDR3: TGTGCCAGCAGCCAAGAATTTGAGGGGACAGTCTCCTACGAGCAGTACTTC.

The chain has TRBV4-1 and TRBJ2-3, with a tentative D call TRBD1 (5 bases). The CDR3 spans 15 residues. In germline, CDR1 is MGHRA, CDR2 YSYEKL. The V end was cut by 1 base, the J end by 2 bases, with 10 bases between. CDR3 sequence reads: CASSQAGITTDTQYF. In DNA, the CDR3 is TGCGCCAGCAGCCAAGCAGGGATAACCACAGATACGCAGTATTTT.